This T cell receptor (beta chain) was recorded in a study of blood T cell repertoires in COVID-19. Overall study context: Sites across the United States, Italy and Spain contributed samples from acute and convalescent COVID-19.

This clone came up a few times. As processed by the authors: Estimation of nucleated cell counts was performed using reference gene primer amplification. The assay was immunoSEQ multiplex PCR, and TCRdb's table has in-frame clones only and misses some. V and J calls and clone size follow that table, whereas D and trimming were derived from the DNA. The repertoire consists of about 240,000 clones, with more than 85% occurring once and the leading ten covering more than 6.5%. With 3 bases clipped from V and 1 base from J, the junction kept 10 bases outside the gene matches. The germline gives CDR1 DFQATT, CDR2 SNEGSKA (reference sequence). The CDR3 runs 18 residues.

The sequencing input was peripheral blood. The genes are TRBV20-1 and TRBJ2-5; 14 bases align to TRBD2. This clonotype was obtained from a woman between 65 and 79 years old with active or convalescent COVID-19. For the CDR3, the DNA is TGCAGTGCTAGTGACGCCGGGACTAGCGGGGGAACCCAAGAGACCCAGTACTTC. The encoded protein is CSASDAGTSGGTQETQYF.